The table lists the clone carrying this T cell receptor beta chain with a few counts. Its cognate antigen is unknown. Expressed TCRB transcripts got sequenced, as all isolated RNA was reverse transcribed. TCRdb's copy holds only in-frame clones and misses some; the assay was immunoSEQ multiplex PCR. This sample carries over 600,000 clones, about an eighth of them seen once, and the ten largest clones take more than 0.09%. These data belong to a study of beta chain features in type 1 diabetes. Whole-study findings and limits: Significant though moderate, a shortening of TCRB CDR3s appeared in all four CD4+ subsets of Type 1 diabetes patients.

The CDR3 has 14 amino acids. CDR1 SGHTA and CDR2 FQGNSA come from the germline V gene. The J segment lost 6 bases and the V segment lost 4 bases, leaving 7 bases of the junction unmatched. The rearrangement links TRBV7-2 to TRBJ2-3, with 7 positions matching TRBD2. The sample was naive CD4+ T cells from blood. This TCR derives from a man aged 25 to 40 with type 1 diabetes. The chain's CDR3 is CASSSGEGTDTQYF. The CDR3 region has the DNA TGTGCCAGCAGCTCGGGGGAGGGGACGGATACGCAGTATTTT. Variable domain in full (rest from reference TRBV7-2 and TRBJ2-3): GAGVSQSPSNKVTEKGKDVELRCDPISGHTALYWYRQSLGQGLEFLIYFQGNSAPDKSGLPSDRFSAERTGGSVSTLTIQRTQQEDSAVYLCASSSGEGTDTQYFGPGTRLTVL.